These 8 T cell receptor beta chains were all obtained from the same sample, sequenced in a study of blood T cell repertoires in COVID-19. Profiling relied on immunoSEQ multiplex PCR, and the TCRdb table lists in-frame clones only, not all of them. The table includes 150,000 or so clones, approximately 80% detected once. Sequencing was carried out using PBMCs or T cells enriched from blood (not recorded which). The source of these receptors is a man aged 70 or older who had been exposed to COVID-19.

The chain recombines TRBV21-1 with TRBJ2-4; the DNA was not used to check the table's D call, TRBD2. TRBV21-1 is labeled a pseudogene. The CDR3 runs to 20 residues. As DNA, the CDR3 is TGTGCCAGCAGCAAAGAGGCTAGCGGGGGGGACTTTAGGGCCCAAAACATTCAGTACTTC. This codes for CASSKEASGGDFRAQNIQYF.

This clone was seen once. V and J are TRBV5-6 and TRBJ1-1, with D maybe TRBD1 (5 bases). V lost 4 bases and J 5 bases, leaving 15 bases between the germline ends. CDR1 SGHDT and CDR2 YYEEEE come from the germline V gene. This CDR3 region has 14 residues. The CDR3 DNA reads TGTGCCAGCAGCCTTAGGACAAGGAGAACTGAAGCTTTCTTT. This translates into CASSLRTRRTEAFF.

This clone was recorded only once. The chain's CDR3 is CASSLIRGGTEAFF. CDR3 DNA sequence: TGTGCCAGCAGCTTAATAAGGGGAGGAACTGAAGCTTTCTTT. The chain recombines TRBV7-2 with TRBJ1-1, with D tentatively TRBD1 (5 bases). This CDR3 comprises 14 residues. Germline CDR1 and CDR2: SGHTA and FQGNSA. The V and J ends lost 2 bases and 5 bases respectively, with 12 bases between them.

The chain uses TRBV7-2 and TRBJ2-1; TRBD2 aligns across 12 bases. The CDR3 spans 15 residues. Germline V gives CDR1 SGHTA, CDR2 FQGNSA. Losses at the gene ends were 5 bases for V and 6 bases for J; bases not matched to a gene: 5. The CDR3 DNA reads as TGTGCCAGCAGCCTGGGACTAGCGGGTTCCAATGAGCAGTTCTTC. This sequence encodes CASSLGLAGSNEQFF.

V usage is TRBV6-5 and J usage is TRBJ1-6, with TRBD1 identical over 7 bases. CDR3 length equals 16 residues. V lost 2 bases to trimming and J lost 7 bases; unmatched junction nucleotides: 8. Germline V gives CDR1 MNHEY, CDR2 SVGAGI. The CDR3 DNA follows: TGTGCCAGCAGTTACGAGGGGGCAGGGGGGAATTCACCCCTCCACTTT. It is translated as CASSYEGAGGNSPLHF.

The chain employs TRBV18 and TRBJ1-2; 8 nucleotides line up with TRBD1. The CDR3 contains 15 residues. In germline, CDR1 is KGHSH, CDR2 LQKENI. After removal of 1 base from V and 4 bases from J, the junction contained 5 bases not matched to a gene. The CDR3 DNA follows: TGTGCCAGCTCACCACAACCAGGGGGCAGCTATGGCTACACCTTC. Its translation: CASSPQPGGSYGYTF.

CDR3 amino acids: CASNDKQGRGETQYF. As DNA, the CDR3 is TGTGCCAGTAACGATAAACAGGGCCGAGGAGAGACCCAGTACTTC. This sequence joins TRBV19 and TRBJ2-5; a weak D match, TRBD1 (6 bases). This CDR3 comprises 15 residues. V was cut by 7 bases and J by 4 bases, with 19 bases left in between. Germline V gives CDR1 LNHDA, CDR2 SQIVND (reference sequence).

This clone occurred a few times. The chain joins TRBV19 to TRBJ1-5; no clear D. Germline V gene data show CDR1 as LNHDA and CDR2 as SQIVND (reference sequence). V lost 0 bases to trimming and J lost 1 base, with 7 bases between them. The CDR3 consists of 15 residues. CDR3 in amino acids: CASSIDPQSNQPQHF. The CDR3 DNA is TGTGCCAGTAGTATAGATCCCCAGAGCAATCAGCCCCAGCATTTT.